This T cell receptor beta chain is from a study of beta chain features in type 1 diabetes. Study results and limitations: Naive, central memory and Treg TCRB repertoires seemed to resemble each other more closely in patients than they did in healthy donors. Reduced insertions and increased deletions marked VDJ junctions in type 1 diabetes patients.

Every isolated RNA sample was fully reverse transcribed, so sequencing captured expressed TCRB transcripts. Assay used: immunoSEQ multiplex PCR; TCRdb lists only in-frame clones, some missing. The sample shows a few hundred thousand clones, about 9.3% of them seen only once. The single heparinised draw taken from each donor contained about 100 mL of blood on average. This clone turned up a few times. Antigen unknown. This CDR3 contains 15 residues. Looked up from germline, CDR1 is KGHSH and CDR2 is LQKENI. V dropped 3 bases and J dropped 4 bases, with 15 bases sitting between them. The sequenced sample consisted of naive CD4+ T cells from blood. V is TRBV18 and J is TRBJ1-2; tentative D call: TRBD1 (5 bases). The receptor was derived from a woman in her late teens or twenties in good health. As DNA, the CDR3 is TGTGCCAGCTCACCCCCTTGGCGCCAGGGCTATGGCTACACCTTC. Protein: CASSPPWRQGYGYTF.